Listed here are 2 T cell receptor beta chains from one sample, sequenced in a study of blood T cell repertoires in COVID-19. Produced via immunoSEQ multiplex PCR; TCRdb's table is partial and in-frame only. The repertoire holds 370,000 or so clones, with 81% as singletons. The sample consisted of peripheral blood. The origin of the receptors is a human donor with acute or convalescent COVID-19. The donor label of this sample is uncertain.

This sequence joins TRBV10-2 and TRBJ2-5, with 11 bases aligning to TRBD1. CDR3 length: 15 amino acids. Germline V CDR1 and CDR2: WSHSY, SAAADI. The V gene end was trimmed by 6 bases and the J gene end by 4 bases; junction bases not matched to a gene: 7. As DNA, the CDR3 is TGCGCCAGCAGAAGAACCGGGACAGGGGGAGAGACCCAGTACTTC. It specifies CASRRTGTGGETQYF.

V and J are TRBV18 and TRBJ2-3; D is uncertain. The CDR3 spans 14 residues. Germline CDR1 and CDR2: KGHSH and LQKENI. V gave up 6 bases and J gave up 3 bases, with 13 bases separating them. The chain's CDR3 is CASSLSTGTDTQYF. CDR3 nucleotide sequence: TGTGCCAGCTCTCTATCGACCGGGACAGATACGCAGTATTTT.